These T cell receptor beta chains were read from a single sample in a study of neurological immune-mediated disorders. TCRdb ran MiXCR on the 5' RACE reads and lists one entry per CDR3 protein. The data hold tens of thousands of distinct CDR3 sequences, with 2% to 2.5% observed a single time. The sample was PBMCs. The receptors shown here come from a man aged 45-65 years with multiple sclerosis. CDR3s include the opening cysteine and the closing phenylalanine or tryptophan. The order of the fields is V gene, clone size, J gene, D gene, CDR3 protein, CDR3 DNA. D genes are given only for firm matches. Not every row has a clone size; where given, it reads once, few, many or a size class.

v_gene: TRBV7-8
abundance: many
j_gene: TRBJ1-6
d_gene: NA
CDR3aa: CAGGGYNSPLHF
CDR3nt: TGTGCCGGCGGTGGATATAATTCACCCCTCCACTTT

v_gene: TRBV29-1
abundance: many
j_gene: TRBJ2-5
d_gene: NA
CDR3aa: CSVVIGETQYF
CDR3nt: TGCAGCGTTGTCATAGGAGAGACCCAGTACTTC

v_gene: TRBV7-2
abundance: many
j_gene: TRBJ2-3
d_gene: TRBD2
CDR3aa: CASSDRLAGRRTDTQYF
CDR3nt: TGTGCCAGCAGCGACCGACTAGCGGGACGAAGGACAGATACGCAGTATTTT

v_gene: TRBV4-3
abundance: many
j_gene: TRBJ1-1
d_gene: NA
CDR3aa: CASSQLRVSTTEAFF
CDR3nt: TGCGCCAGCAGCCAATTAAGGGTGTCGACCACTGAAGCTTTCTTT

v_gene: TRBV6-5
abundance: many
j_gene: TRBJ1-3
d_gene: NA
CDR3aa: CASSRLAGLVSGNTIYF
CDR3nt: TGTGCCAGCAGTCGTCTGGCGGGCCTCGTCTCTGGAAACACCATATATTTT

v_gene: TRBV14
abundance: many
j_gene: TRBJ2-2
d_gene: TRBD1
CDR3aa: CASSQPGQGFTGELFF
CDR3nt: TGTGCCAGCAGCCAACCGGGACAGGGCTTCACCGGGGAGCTGTTTTTT

v_gene: TRBV7-2
abundance: many
j_gene: TRBJ2-3
d_gene: TRBD2
CDR3aa: CASSLDASGGSDTQYF
CDR3nt: TGTGCCAGCAGCTTAGATGCTAGCGGGGGCTCAGATACGCAGTATTTT

v_gene: TRBV29-1
abundance: many
j_gene: TRBJ1-2
d_gene: NA
CDR3aa: CSAGPQGNYGYTF
CDR3nt: TGCAGCGCCGGCCCACAGGGCAACTATGGCTACACCTTC

v_gene: TRBV15
abundance: many
j_gene: TRBJ2-5
d_gene: TRBD2
CDR3aa: CATSRGQRGETQYF
CDR3nt: TGTGCCACCAGCAGAGGCCAGCGGGGGGAGACCCAGTACTTC

v_gene: TRBV20-1
abundance: many
j_gene: TRBJ2-7
d_gene: TRBD2
CDR3aa: CSVRGLAGAYEQYF
CDR3nt: TGCAGTGTTCGGGGGCTAGCGGGGGCCTACGAGCAGTACTTC

v_gene: TRBV5-1
abundance: many
j_gene: TRBJ2-7
d_gene: TRBD1
CDR3aa: CASSTGTGGSGEQYF
CDR3nt: TGCGCCAGCAGCACCGGGACAGGGGGGTCCGGGGAGCAGTACTTC

v_gene: TRBV19
abundance: many
j_gene: TRBJ1-2
d_gene: NA
CDR3aa: CASSTHRNYGYTF
CDR3nt: TGTGCCAGTAGTACACACCGGAACTATGGCTACACCTTC

v_gene: TRBV7-6
abundance: many
j_gene: TRBJ2-7
d_gene: NA
CDR3aa: CASSLGPIEHRAGEQYF
CDR3nt: TGTGCCAGCAGCTTAGGGCCCATTGAACACAGGGCTGGCGAGCAGTACTTC

v_gene: TRBV5-1
abundance: many
j_gene: TRBJ2-3
d_gene: TRBD2
CDR3aa: CASSLVFGGGVTDTQYF
CDR3nt: TGCGCCAGCAGCTTGGTATTTGGCGGGGGAGTCACAGATACGCAGTATTTT

v_gene: TRBV3-1
abundance: many
j_gene: TRBJ2-7
d_gene: NA
CDR3aa: CASSQVNYEQYF
CDR3nt: TGTGCCAGCAGCCAAGTAAACTACGAGCAGTACTTC

v_gene: TRBV28
abundance: many
j_gene: TRBJ1-2
d_gene: NA
CDR3aa: CASSPAVTWGYTF
CDR3nt: TGTGCCAGCAGTCCAGCCGTGACTTGGGGCTACACCTTC

v_gene: TRBV20-1
abundance: many
j_gene: TRBJ2-5
d_gene: NA
CDR3aa: CSAHYSVQETQYF
CDR3nt: TGCAGTGCTCACTATTCGGTACAAGAGACCCAGTACTTC

v_gene: TRBV25-1
abundance: many
j_gene: TRBJ1-6
d_gene: TRBD1
CDR3aa: CASSPRGGRNSPLHF
CDR3nt: TGTGCCAGCAGTCCCAGGGGGGGCCGAAATTCACCCCTCCACTTT

v_gene: TRBV7-7
abundance: NA
j_gene: TRBJ2-5
d_gene: TRBD2
CDR3aa: CASSSLAGGRQETQYF
CDR3nt: TGTGCCAGCAGCTCGCTAGCGGGGGGGCGCCAAGAGACCCAGTACTTC

v_gene: TRBV5-1
abundance: many
j_gene: TRBJ1-2
d_gene: TRBD1
CDR3aa: CASSRGTDFYGYTF
CDR3nt: TGCGCCAGCAGCCGGGGGACAGATTTCTATGGCTACACCTTC

v_gene: TRBV7-3
abundance: many
j_gene: TRBJ2-5
d_gene: NA
CDR3aa: CASSLGSLETQYF
CDR3nt: TGTGCCAGCAGCTTAGGTAGCTTAGAGACCCAGTACTTC

v_gene: TRBV12-3/TRBV12-4
abundance: many
j_gene: TRBJ1-4
d_gene: NA
CDR3aa: CASSLTGGKLFF
CDR3nt: TGTGCCAGCAGTTTAACCGGGGGAAAACTGTTTTTT

v_gene: TRBV3-1
abundance: many
j_gene: TRBJ2-5
d_gene: NA
CDR3aa: CASSRGAVQETQYF
CDR3nt: TGTGCCAGCAGCCGTGGCGCCGTCCAAGAGACCCAGTACTTC

v_gene: TRBV20-1
abundance: many
j_gene: TRBJ1-2
d_gene: TRBD1
CDR3aa: CSAETGNYYGYTF
CDR3nt: TGCAGTGCCGAGACAGGGAATTACTATGGCTACACCTTC

v_gene: TRBV5-1
abundance: many
j_gene: TRBJ2-1
d_gene: TRBD2
CDR3aa: CASTLTSGAYNEQFF
CDR3nt: TGCGCCAGCACCCTAACTAGCGGGGCGTACAATGAGCAGTTCTTC

v_gene: TRBV20-1
abundance: many
j_gene: TRBJ2-1
d_gene: TRBD1
CDR3aa: CSAQTGVSYNEQFF
CDR3nt: TGCAGTGCTCAGACAGGGGTCTCCTACAATGAGCAGTTCTTC

v_gene: TRBV6-2/TRBV6-3
abundance: many
j_gene: TRBJ2-5
d_gene: TRBD2
CDR3aa: CASSPHSGGSVTQYF
CDR3nt: TGTGCCAGCAGCCCCCACAGCGGGGGGTCTGTGACCCAGTACTTC

v_gene: TRBV20-1
abundance: many
j_gene: TRBJ2-1
d_gene: NA
CDR3aa: CSSREGGNEQFF
CDR3nt: TGCAGTTCAAGGGAAGGGGGGAATGAGCAGTTCTTC

v_gene: TRBV20-1
abundance: many
j_gene: TRBJ1-2
d_gene: TRBD1
CDR3aa: CSARGQGNYGYTF
CDR3nt: TGCAGTGCTAGGGGACAGGGGAACTATGGCTACACCTTC

v_gene: TRBV5-1
abundance: many
j_gene: TRBJ2-2
d_gene: TRBD1
CDR3aa: CASSFGQGNTGELFF
CDR3nt: TGCGCCAGCAGCTTTGGACAGGGAAACACCGGGGAGCTGTTTTTT

v_gene: TRBV6-1
abundance: many
j_gene: TRBJ1-1
d_gene: NA
CDR3aa: CASSGGLWGTEAFF
CDR3nt: TGTGCCAGCAGTGGGGGCCTATGGGGAACTGAAGCTTTCTTT

v_gene: TRBV12-3/TRBV12-4
abundance: many
j_gene: TRBJ1-6
d_gene: TRBD1
CDR3aa: CASTRDRGLPLHF
CDR3nt: TGTGCCAGCACACGTGACAGGGGATTACCCCTCCACTTT

v_gene: TRBV20-1
abundance: many
j_gene: TRBJ1-5
d_gene: NA
CDR3aa: CSARGPGSQPQHF
CDR3nt: TGCAGTGCTAGAGGACCAGGGAGTCAGCCCCAGCATTTT

v_gene: TRBV3-1
abundance: many
j_gene: TRBJ2-7
d_gene: NA
CDR3aa: CDSSKPGYEQYF
CDR3nt: TGTGACAGCAGCAAACCGGGATACGAGCAGTACTTC

v_gene: TRBV7-3
abundance: many
j_gene: TRBJ2-5
d_gene: TRBD2
CDR3aa: CASSLTGGGATETQYF
CDR3nt: TGTGCCAGCAGCTTAACAGGCGGGGGGGCCACGGAGACCCAGTACTTC

v_gene: TRBV7-2
abundance: many
j_gene: TRBJ2-7
d_gene: TRBD1
CDR3aa: CASSRDRGFYEQYF
CDR3nt: TGTGCCAGCAGCCGGGACAGGGGATTCTACGAGCAGTACTTC

v_gene: TRBV15
abundance: many
j_gene: TRBJ2-1
d_gene: NA
CDR3aa: CATSQRGDNEQFF
CDR3nt: TGTGCCACTTCGCAGCGTGGGGACAATGAGCAGTTCTTC

v_gene: TRBV4-3
abundance: many
j_gene: TRBJ2-2
d_gene: TRBD2
CDR3aa: CASSLGLAGHTGELFF
CDR3nt: TGCGCCAGCAGCCTAGGACTAGCGGGGCACACCGGGGAGCTGTTTTTT

v_gene: TRBV23-1
abundance: many
j_gene: TRBJ2-7
d_gene: NA
CDR3aa: CASTRTHHEQYF
CDR3nt: TGCGCCAGCACCCGGACGCACCACGAGCAGTACTTC

v_gene: TRBV6-6
abundance: few
j_gene: TRBJ2-5
d_gene: NA
CDR3aa: CASSYDSRGGETQYF
CDR3nt: TGTGCCAGCAGTTACGACTCCAGGGGGGGCGAGACCCAGTACTTC

v_gene: TRBV12-3/TRBV12-4
abundance: NA
j_gene: TRBJ1-4
d_gene: TRBD1
CDR3aa: CASRGQGWEKLFF
CDR3nt: TGTGCCAGCAGGGGACAGGGTTGGGAAAAACTGTTTTTT

v_gene: TRBV27
abundance: many
j_gene: TRBJ1-2
d_gene: NA
CDR3aa: CASSSTGFNGYTF
CDR3nt: TGTGCCAGCAGTTCTACGGGGTTTAATGGCTACACCTTC

v_gene: TRBV20-1
abundance: many
j_gene: TRBJ2-7
d_gene: TRBD1
CDR3aa: CSAEPGQGAYEQYF
CDR3nt: TGCAGTGCTGAGCCGGGACAGGGTGCCTACGAGCAGTACTTC

v_gene: TRBV11-2
abundance: many
j_gene: TRBJ2-3
d_gene: TRBD2
CDR3aa: CASSLGAGSTDTQYF
CDR3nt: TGTGCCAGCAGCTTAGGAGCGGGAAGCACAGATACGCAGTATTTT

v_gene: TRBV20-1
abundance: many
j_gene: TRBJ2-3
d_gene: NA
CDR3aa: CSAVPEADTQYF
CDR3nt: TGCAGTGCGGTACCAGAAGCAGATACGCAGTATTTT

v_gene: TRBV7-8
abundance: many
j_gene: TRBJ2-7
d_gene: NA
CDR3aa: CASSYLSGPYEQYF
CDR3nt: TGTGCCAGCAGCTACCTTTCGGGACCCTACGAGCAGTACTTC

v_gene: TRBV7-2
abundance: NA
j_gene: TRBJ1-6
d_gene: NA
CDR3aa: CASSLDSRPNSHLHF
CDR3nt: TGTGCCAGCAGCTTAGACTCGCGGCCTAATTCACACCTCCACTTT

v_gene: TRBV7-2
abundance: NA
j_gene: TRBJ2-7
d_gene: NA
CDR3aa: CASSLARSSYEQYF
CDR3nt: TGTGCCAGCAGCTTAGCAAGAAGCTCCTACGAGCAGTACTTC

v_gene: TRBV7-2
abundance: many
j_gene: TRBJ2-7
d_gene: NA
CDR3aa: CASSYLGVYEQYF
CDR3nt: TGTGCCAGCAGCTACCTCGGGGTTTACGAGCAGTACTTC

v_gene: TRBV5-1
abundance: many
j_gene: TRBJ1-1
d_gene: NA
CDR3aa: CASSLDGMNTEAFF
CDR3nt: TGCGCCAGCAGCTTGGACGGGATGAACACTGAAGCTTTCTTT

v_gene: TRBV3-1
abundance: many
j_gene: TRBJ1-4
d_gene: NA
CDR3aa: CASSQVREKLFF
CDR3nt: TGTGCCAGCAGCCAAGTACGTGAAAAACTGTTTTTT

v_gene: TRBV10-1
abundance: many
j_gene: TRBJ1-2
d_gene: TRBD1
CDR3aa: CASSRTGNYGYTF
CDR3nt: TGCGCCAGCAGCCGGACAGGCAACTATGGCTACACCTTC

v_gene: TRBV20-1
abundance: many
j_gene: TRBJ1-5
d_gene: NA
CDR3aa: CSARPGPVGVNQPQHF
CDR3nt: TGCAGTGCTAGACCGGGACCCGTGGGGGTTAATCAGCCCCAGCATTTT

v_gene: TRBV9
abundance: many
j_gene: TRBJ2-1
d_gene: TRBD1
CDR3aa: CASSVVDRSPYNEQFF
CDR3nt: TGTGCCAGCAGCGTAGTGGACAGGTCCCCCTACAATGAGCAGTTCTTC

v_gene: TRBV20-1
abundance: many
j_gene: TRBJ2-5
d_gene: NA
CDR3aa: CSAGPAVETQYF
CDR3nt: TGCAGTGCTGGACCCGCGGTAGAGACCCAGTACTTC

v_gene: TRBV12-3/TRBV12-4
abundance: many
j_gene: TRBJ2-7
d_gene: NA
CDR3aa: CASSLDMSYEQYF
CDR3nt: TGTGCCAGCAGCCTAGACATGTCCTACGAGCAGTACTTC